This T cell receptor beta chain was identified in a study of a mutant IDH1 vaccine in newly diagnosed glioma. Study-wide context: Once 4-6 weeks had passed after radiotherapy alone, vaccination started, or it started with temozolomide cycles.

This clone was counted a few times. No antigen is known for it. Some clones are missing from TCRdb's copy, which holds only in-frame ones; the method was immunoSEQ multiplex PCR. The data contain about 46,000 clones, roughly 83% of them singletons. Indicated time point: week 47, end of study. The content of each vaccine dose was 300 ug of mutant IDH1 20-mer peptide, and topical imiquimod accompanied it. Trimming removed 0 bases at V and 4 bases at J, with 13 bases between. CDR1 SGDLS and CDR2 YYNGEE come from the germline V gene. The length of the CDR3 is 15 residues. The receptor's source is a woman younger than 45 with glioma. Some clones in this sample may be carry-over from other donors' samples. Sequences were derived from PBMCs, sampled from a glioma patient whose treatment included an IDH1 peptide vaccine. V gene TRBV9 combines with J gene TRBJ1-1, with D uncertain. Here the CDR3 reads CASSVGRPGGTEAFF. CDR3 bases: TGTGCCAGCAGCGTAGGCAGGCCCGGCGGCACTGAAGCTTTCTTT.